This T cell receptor beta chain was sequenced during a study of radiotherapy plus CTLA-4 blockade in lung cancer. Study-level findings and limits: An expansion of tumor-derived TCR clones occurred in blood after radiotherapy plus ipilimumab.

Profiled with immunoSEQ multiplex PCR; TCRdb holds only in-frame clones, not every one. Of about 80,000 clones listed, 70% to 90% are singletons. CDR3 length: 15 residues. V was pared by 4 bases and J by 7 bases, with 7 bases of the junction left unmatched. In germline, CDR1 is SGHRS, CDR2 YFSETQ. As regards this clone: Its specificity is not known.

This clonotype was obtained from a human donor with non-small cell lung cancer who had stable disease on radiotherapy plus ipilimumab. This sequence joins TRBV5-1 and TRBJ1-6; 8 bases align to TRBD1. The source was peripheral blood, collected from a patient treated with radiotherapy plus ipilimumab. CDR3 bases: TGCGCCAGCAGCGCACCGGGACAGGTGAATTCACCCCTCCACTTT. Amino acids: CASSAPGQVNSPLHF. Based on the CDR3 plus reference TRBV5-1 and TRBJ1-6, the full variable domain is KAGVTQTPRYLIKTRGQQVTLSCSPISGHRSVSWYQQTPGQGLQFLFEYFSETQRNKGNFPGRFSGRQFSNSRSEMNVSTLELGDSALYLCASSAPGQVNSPLHFGNGTRLTVT.